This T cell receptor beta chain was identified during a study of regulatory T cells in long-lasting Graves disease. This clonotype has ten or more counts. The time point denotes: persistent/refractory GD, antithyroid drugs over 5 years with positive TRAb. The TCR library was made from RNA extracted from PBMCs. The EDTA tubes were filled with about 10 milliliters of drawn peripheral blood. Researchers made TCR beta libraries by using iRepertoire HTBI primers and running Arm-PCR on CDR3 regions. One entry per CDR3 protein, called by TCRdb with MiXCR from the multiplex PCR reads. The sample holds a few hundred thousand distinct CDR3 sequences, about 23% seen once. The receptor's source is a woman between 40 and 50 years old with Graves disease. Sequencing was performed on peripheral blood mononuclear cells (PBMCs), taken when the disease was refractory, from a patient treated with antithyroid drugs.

In DNA form, the CDR3 reads TGTGCCACCAGCAAGGGACAGTGGAACACTGAAGCTTTCTTT. Residues: CATSKGQWNTEAFF. The V call is TRBV15, the J call TRBJ1-1; 7 nucleotides match TRBD1. CDR3 length equals 14 residues. V shed 4 bases and J 1 base; nucleotides not matched to a gene: 3. The germline CDR1 and CDR2 sequences are LNHNV and YYDKDF (reference sequence).